This TCR gamma chain was documented in a study of Vδ1+ human thymocytes. Study findings and constraints: Thymic TRG and TRD repertoires appeared highly polyclonal. Unlike peripheral blood Vdelta1+ controls, thymic delta-chain sequences included 15% to 20% Vdelta2 and few Vdelta3. Bulk data may be misread because of unexpected Vdelta2 sequences.

V gave up 0 bases and J gave up 2 bases; unmatched junction bases: 13. Germline lookup yields CDR1 VTNTFY and CDR2 YDVSTARD (reference sequence). CDR3 length equals 17 residues. As for this clone: Antigen unknown.

Extracted RNA was reverse transcribed into cDNA. Pooled V-gene forward primers with one constant-region reverse primer generated the CDR3 amplicons by multiplex PCR. TCRdb reanalyzed the multiplex PCR reads using CATT. The profile shows approximately 11,000 gamma-chain clones, more than 35% of them singletons. The sequence derives from a boy under two years old who had congenital heart surgery. This chain connects TRGV3 to TRGJ1 or TRGJ2. The sequenced sample was Vdelta1+ gamma-delta thymocytes from the thymus. As to subset: FACS-sorted CD3+ TCRalphabeta- TCRVdelta1+ TCRVdelta2- thymocytes. DNA for the CDR3: TGTGCCACCTGGGACAGGCAGGAGAGGGGGGATTATTATAAGAAACTCTTT. This encodes CATWDRQERGDYYKKLF.